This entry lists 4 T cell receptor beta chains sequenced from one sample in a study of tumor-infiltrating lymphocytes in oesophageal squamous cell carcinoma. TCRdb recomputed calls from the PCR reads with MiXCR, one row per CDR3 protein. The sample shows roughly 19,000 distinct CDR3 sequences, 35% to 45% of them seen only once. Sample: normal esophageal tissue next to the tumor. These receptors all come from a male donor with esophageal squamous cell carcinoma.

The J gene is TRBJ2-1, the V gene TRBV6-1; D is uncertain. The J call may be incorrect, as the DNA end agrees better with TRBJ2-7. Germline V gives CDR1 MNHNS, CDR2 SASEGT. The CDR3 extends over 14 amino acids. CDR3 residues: CASRYTKGSYEQYF. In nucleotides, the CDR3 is TGTGCCAGCAGATACACCAAGGGCTCCTACGAGCAGTACTTC.

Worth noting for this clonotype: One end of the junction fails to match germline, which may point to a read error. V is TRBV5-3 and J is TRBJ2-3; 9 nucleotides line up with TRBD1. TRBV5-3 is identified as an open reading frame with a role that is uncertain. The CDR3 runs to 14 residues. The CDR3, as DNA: TGTGCCAGCAGCTCCGGGACAGGGACAGATACGCAGTATTTT. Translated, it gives CASSSGTGTDTQYF.

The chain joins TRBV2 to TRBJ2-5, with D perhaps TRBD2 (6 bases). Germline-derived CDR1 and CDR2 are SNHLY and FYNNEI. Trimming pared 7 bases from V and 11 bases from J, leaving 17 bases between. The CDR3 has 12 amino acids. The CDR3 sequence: CASTLTSKQQYF. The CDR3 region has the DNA TGTGCCAGCACTTTAACTAGCAAGCAGCAGTACTTC. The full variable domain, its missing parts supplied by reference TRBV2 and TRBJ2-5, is EPEVTQTPSHQVTQMGQEVILRCVPISNHLYFYWYRQILGQKVEFLVSFYNNEISEKSEIFDDQFSVERPDGSNFTLKIRSTKLEDSAMYFCASTLTSKQQYFGPGTRLLVL.

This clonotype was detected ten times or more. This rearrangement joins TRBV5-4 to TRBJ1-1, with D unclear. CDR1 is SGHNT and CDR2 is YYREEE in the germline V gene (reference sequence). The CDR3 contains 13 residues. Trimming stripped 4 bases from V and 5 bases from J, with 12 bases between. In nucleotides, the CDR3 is TGTGCCAGCAGCCCGTCCGGTCGGACTGAAGCTTTCTTT. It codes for CASSPSGRTEAFF.